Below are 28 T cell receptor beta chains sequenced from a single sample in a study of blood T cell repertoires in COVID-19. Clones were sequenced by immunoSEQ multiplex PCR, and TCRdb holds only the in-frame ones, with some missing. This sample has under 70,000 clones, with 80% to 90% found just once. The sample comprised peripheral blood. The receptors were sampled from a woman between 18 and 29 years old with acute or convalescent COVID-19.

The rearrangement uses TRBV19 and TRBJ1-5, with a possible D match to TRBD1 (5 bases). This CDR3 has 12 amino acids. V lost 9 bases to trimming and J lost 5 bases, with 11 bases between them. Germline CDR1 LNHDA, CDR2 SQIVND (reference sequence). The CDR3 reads CASNLGDQPQHF. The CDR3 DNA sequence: TGTGCCAGCAACCTAGGGGATCAGCCCCAGCATTTT.

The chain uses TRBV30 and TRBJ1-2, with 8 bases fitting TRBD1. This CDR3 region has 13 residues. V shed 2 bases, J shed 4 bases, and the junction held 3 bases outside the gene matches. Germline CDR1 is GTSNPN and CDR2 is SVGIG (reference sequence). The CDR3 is CAWSQQGVYGYTF. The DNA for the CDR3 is TGTGCCTGGAGTCAACAGGGGGTCTATGGCTACACCTTC.

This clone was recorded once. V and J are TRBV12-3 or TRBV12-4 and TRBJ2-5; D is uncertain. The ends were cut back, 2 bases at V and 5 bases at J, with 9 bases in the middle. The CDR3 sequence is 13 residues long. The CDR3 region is CASSLILLETQYF. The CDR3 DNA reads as TGTGCCAGCAGTTTAATTCTTCTGGAGACCCAGTACTTC.

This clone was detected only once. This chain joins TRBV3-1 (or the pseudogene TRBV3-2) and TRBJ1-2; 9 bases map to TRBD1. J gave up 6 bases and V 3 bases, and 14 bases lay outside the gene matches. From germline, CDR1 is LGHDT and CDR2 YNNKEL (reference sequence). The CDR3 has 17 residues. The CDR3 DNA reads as TGTGCCAGCAGCCACCCTCGGGGACAGGGTCGTTTTCATGGCTACACCTTC. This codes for CASSHPRGQGRFHGYTF.

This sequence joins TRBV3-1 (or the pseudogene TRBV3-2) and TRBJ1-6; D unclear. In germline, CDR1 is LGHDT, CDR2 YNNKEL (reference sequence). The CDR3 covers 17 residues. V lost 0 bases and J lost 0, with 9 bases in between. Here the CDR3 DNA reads TGTGCCAGCAGCCAAGATTCTGCGAGCTCCTATAATTCACCCCTCCACTTT. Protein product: CASSQDSASSYNSPLHF.

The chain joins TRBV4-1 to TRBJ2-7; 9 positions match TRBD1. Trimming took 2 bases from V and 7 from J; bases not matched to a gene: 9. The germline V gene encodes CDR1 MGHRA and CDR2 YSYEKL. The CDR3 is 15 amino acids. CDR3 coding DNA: TGCGCCAGCAGCCAACCCGGACAGGGGTCGTGGGAGCAGTACTTC. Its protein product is CASSQPGQGSWEQYF.

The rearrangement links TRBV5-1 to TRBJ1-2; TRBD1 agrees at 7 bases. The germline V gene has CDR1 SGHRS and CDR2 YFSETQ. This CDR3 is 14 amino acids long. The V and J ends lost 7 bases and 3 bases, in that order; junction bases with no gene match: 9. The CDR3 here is CASRKGAEDYGYTF. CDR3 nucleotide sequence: TGCGCCAGCCGGAAGGGGGCCGAGGACTATGGCTACACCTTC.

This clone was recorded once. Written as DNA, the CDR3 is TGTGCCAGCAGCTTTTTGGGCGGGGGCTCCTACAATGAGCAGTTCTTC. Translated: CASSFLGGGSYNEQFF. The gene calls are TRBV7-8 and TRBJ2-1; 7 bases match TRBD2. Per germline, CDR1 SGHVS and CDR2 FQNEAQ. V lost 3 bases to trimming and J lost 0 bases; unmatched junction nucleotides: 5. The CDR3 is made up of 16 amino acids.

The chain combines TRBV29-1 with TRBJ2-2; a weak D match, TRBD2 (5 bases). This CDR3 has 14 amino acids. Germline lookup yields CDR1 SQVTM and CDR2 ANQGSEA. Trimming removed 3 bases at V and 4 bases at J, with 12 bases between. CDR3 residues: CSVESGRVTGELFF. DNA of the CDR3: TGCAGCGTTGAGAGCGGTCGGGTCACCGGGGAGCTGTTTTTT.

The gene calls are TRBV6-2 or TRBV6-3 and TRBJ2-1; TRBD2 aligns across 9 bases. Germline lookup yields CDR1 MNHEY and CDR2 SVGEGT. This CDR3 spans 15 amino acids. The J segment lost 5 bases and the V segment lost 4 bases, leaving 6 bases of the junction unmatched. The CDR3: CASSFQRGAHNEQFF. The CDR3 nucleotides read TGTGCCAGCAGTTTTCAGCGGGGGGCCCACAATGAGCAGTTCTTC.

CDR3 coding DNA: TGTGCCAGCAGTCCAGACAGGGAGGGCACAGATACGCAGTATTTT. Its translation: CASSPDREGTDTQYF. This chain connects TRBV27 to TRBJ2-3, with D possibly being TRBD1 (7 bases). Germline values: CDR1 MNHEY, CDR2 SMNVEV (reference sequence). The CDR3 contains 15 residues. Trimming took 5 bases from V and 1 from J, leaving 13 bases between them.

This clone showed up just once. The CDR3 region has the DNA TGTGCCAGCAGTTCCCTCCCCTCTAGCGGAAAGAGGGAGACCCAGTACTTC. Protein product: CASSSLPSSGKRETQYF. The chain joins TRBV6-2 or TRBV6-3 to TRBJ2-5; 7 bases line up with TRBD2. Germline lookup yields CDR1 MNHEY and CDR2 SVGEGT. This CDR3 comprises 17 residues. Trimming cost V 4 bases and J 5 bases; bases outside gene matches: 16.

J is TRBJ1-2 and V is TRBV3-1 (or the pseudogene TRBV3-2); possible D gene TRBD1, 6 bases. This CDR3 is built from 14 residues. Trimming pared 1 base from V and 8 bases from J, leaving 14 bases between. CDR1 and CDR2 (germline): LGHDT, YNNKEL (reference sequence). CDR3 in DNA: TGTGCCAGCAGCCAAGGTCGACAGGCTGGGGGCTACACCTTC. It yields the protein CASSQGRQAGGYTF.

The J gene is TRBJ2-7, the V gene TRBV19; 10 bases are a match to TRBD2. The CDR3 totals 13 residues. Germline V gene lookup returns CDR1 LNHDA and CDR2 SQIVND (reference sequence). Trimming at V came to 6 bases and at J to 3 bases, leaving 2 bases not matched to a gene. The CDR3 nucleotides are TGTGCCAGTAGCTTAGCGGGGGGCTACGAGCAGTACTTC. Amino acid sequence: CASSLAGGYEQYF.

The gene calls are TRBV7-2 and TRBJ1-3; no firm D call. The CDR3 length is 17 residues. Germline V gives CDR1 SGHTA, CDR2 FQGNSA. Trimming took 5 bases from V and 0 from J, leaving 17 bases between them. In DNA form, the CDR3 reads TGTGCCAGCAGCCCTAGGATCCGCACCAGCTCTGGAAACACCATATATTTT. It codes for CASSPRIRTSSGNTIYF.

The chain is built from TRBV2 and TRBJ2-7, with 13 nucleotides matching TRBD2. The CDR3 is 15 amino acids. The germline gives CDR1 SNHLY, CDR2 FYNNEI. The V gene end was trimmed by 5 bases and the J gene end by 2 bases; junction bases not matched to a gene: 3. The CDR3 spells CASSQLAGGPYEQYF. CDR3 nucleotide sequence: TGTGCCAGCAGTCAACTAGCGGGGGGGCCCTACGAGCAGTACTTC.

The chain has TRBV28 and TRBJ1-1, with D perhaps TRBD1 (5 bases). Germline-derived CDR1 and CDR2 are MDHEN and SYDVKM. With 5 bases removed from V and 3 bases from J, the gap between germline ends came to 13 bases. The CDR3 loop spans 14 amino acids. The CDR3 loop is CASSRTMGHTEAFF. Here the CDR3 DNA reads TGTGCCAGCAGTCGCACTATGGGGCACACTGAAGCTTTCTTT.

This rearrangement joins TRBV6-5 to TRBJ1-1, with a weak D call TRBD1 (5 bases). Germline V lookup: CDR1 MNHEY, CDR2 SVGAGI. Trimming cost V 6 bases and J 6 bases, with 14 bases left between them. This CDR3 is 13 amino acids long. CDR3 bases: TGTGCCAGCAGCAGGTCAGGGTTCGCTGAAGCTTTCTTT. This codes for CASSRSGFAEAFF.

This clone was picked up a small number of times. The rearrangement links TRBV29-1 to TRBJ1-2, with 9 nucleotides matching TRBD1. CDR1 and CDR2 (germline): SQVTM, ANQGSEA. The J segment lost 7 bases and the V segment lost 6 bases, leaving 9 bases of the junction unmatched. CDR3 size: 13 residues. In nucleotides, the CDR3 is TGCAGCGTCGGCCGGGACAGGGATTCTGGCTACACCTTC. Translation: CSVGRDRDSGYTF.

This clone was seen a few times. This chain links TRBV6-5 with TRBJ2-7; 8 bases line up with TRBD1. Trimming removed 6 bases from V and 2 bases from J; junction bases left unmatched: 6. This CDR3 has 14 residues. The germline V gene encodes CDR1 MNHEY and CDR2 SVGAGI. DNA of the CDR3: TGTGCCAGCAGGAGGACAGGGACCACCTACGAGCAGTACTTC. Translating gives CASRRTGTTYEQYF.

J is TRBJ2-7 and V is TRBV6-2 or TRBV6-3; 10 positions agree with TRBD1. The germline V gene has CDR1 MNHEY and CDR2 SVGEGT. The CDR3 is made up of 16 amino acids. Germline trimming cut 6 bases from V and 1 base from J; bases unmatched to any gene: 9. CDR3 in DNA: TGTGCCAGCAGCCTAGTTCCGGGACAGGGGTCCTACGAGCAGTACTTC. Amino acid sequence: CASSLVPGQGSYEQYF.

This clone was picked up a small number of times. CDR3 in DNA: TGTGCCAGCAGCTCCACGACTAGCGGGAGGGCCTACGAGCAGTACTTC. This translates into CASSSTTSGRAYEQYF. This chain uses TRBV7-9 with TRBJ2-7; 14 bases match TRBD2. With V trimmed by 4 bases and J by 2 bases, 4 bases remained unmatched. The CDR3 is 16 residues long. Germline V lookup: CDR1 SEHNR, CDR2 FQNEAQ (reference sequence).

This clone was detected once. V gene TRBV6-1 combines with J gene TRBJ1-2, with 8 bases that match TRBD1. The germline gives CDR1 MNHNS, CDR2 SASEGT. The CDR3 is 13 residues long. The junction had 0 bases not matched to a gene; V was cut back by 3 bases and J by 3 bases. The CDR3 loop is CASSEGQDYGYTF. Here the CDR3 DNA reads TGTGCCAGCAGTGAGGGACAGGACTATGGCTACACCTTC.

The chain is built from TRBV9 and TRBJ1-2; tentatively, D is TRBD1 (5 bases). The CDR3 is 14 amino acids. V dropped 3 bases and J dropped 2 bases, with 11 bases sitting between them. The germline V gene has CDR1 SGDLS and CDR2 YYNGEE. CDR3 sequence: CASSGPGLNYGYTF. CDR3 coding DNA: TGTGCCAGCAGCGGACCGGGACTGAACTATGGCTACACCTTC. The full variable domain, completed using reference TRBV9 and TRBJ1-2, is DSGVTQTPKHLITATGQRVTLRCSPRSGDLSVYWYQQSLDQGLQFLIQYYNGEERAKGNILERFSAQQFPDLHSELNLSSLELGDSALYFCASSGPGLNYGYTFGSGTRLTVV.

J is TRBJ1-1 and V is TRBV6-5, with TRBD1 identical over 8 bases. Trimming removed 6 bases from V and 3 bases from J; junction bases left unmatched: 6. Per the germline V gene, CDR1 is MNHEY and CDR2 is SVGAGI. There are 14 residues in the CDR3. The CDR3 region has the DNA TGTGCCAGCAGATACAGGGGGGGAGACACTGAAGCTTTCTTT. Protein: CASRYRGGDTEAFF.

The CDR3 sequence: CASSELSKGDSANYGYTF. The CDR3 nucleotides are TGCGCCAGCAGTGAGTTATCTAAGGGGGACAGTGCTAACTATGGCTACACCTTC. The V and J genes are TRBV10-1 and TRBJ1-2; 7 nucleotides line up with TRBD1. Germline V gives CDR1 WNHNN, CDR2 SYGVQD (reference sequence). The CDR3 has 18 amino acids. With 1 base clipped from V and 0 bases from J, the junction kept 11 bases outside the gene matches.

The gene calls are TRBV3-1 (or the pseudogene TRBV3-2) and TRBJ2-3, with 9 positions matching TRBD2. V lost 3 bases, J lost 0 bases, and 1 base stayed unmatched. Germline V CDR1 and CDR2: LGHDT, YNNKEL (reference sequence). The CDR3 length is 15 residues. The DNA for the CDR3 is TGTGCCAGCAGCCAGGCGGGGGGGAGCACAGATACGCAGTATTTT. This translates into CASSQAGGSTDTQYF.

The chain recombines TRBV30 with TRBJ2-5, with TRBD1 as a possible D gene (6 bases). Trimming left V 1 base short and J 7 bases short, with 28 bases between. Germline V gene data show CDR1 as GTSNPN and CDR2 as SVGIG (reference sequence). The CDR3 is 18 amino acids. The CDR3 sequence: CAWSASYGTQGRGRTQYF. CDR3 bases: TGTGCCTGGAGTGCCTCATACGGGACCCAGGGGCGAGGGAGGACCCAGTACTTC.